These 21 T cell receptor beta chains share one sample of origin, sequenced in a study of blood T cells in healthy people across ages. Then a second PCR, running roughly 7 to 11 cycles, was carried out with a sample-barcoded 5' primer and a J-beta primer mix. Via MiXCR, TCRdb re-called the 5' RACE reads, giving one row per CDR3 protein. This sample has approximately 810,000 distinct CDR3 sequences, with about 28% found just once. The sequenced sample was blood. The receptors shown here come from a woman of 80 years or more in good health.

The chain recombines TRBV2 with TRBJ1-5, with unresolved D. Trimming took off 8 bases at V and 2 bases at J, with 10 bases between the two ends. The CDR3 is 13 amino acids. Germline lookup yields CDR1 SNHLY and CDR2 FYNNEI. CDR3: CASLRERNQPQHF. DNA of the CDR3: TGTGCCAGCCTCCGGGAGCGCAATCAGCCCCAGCATTTT.

As to this clonotype: The junction and the germline gene differ at one end; a read error may be behind it. The rearrangement joins TRBV6-6 to TRBJ1-2, with 8 bases identical to TRBD1. The CDR3 spans 15 residues. Germline values: CDR1 MNHNY, CDR2 SVGAGI (reference sequence). The CDR3 is CASSSRTGLGYGDTF. The CDR3 DNA follows: TGTGCCAGCAGTTCTCGGACAGGGCTGGGCTATGGCGACACCTTC.

The chain has TRBV6-1 and TRBJ2-1; TRBD1 agrees at 11 bases. CDR1 is MNHNS and CDR2 is SASEGT in the germline V gene. V lost 7 bases to trimming and J lost 10 bases; unmatched junction nucleotides: 9. The CDR3 runs 14 residues. CDR3 protein: CASTAGQGAYEQFF. The CDR3 DNA is TGTGCCAGCACCGCTGGACAGGGGGCCTACGAGCAGTTCTTC.

The rearrangement links TRBV6-5 to TRBJ2-7; no clear D gene. The germline CDR1 and CDR2 sequences are MNHEY and SVGAGI. V shed 0 bases and J shed 6 bases, with 12 bases lying between them. The length of the CDR3 is 14 residues. The CDR3 reads CASSYSGSSIEQYF. DNA for the CDR3: TGTGCCAGCAGTTACTCTGGGTCTTCTATCGAGCAGTACTTC.

This clonotype appeared many times. The V gene is TRBV25-1, the J gene TRBJ1-5; 8 bases match TRBD1. Trimming removed 5 bases from V and 6 bases from J; junction bases left unmatched: 6. Looked up from germline, CDR1 is MGHDK and CDR2 is SYGVNS. The CDR3 length is 14 residues. CDR3 sequence reads: CASSQTGEGQPQHF. Here the CDR3 DNA reads TGTGCCAGCAGTCAGACAGGGGAAGGTCAGCCCCAGCATTTT.

The CDR3 sequence: CASSQGALSTEAFF. The CDR3 DNA is TGTGCCAGCAGCCAAGGGGCCTTGTCGACTGAAGCTTTCTTT. The chain combines TRBV3-1 with TRBJ1-1, with D unclear. V gave up 1 base and J gave up 5 bases, with 11 bases separating them. The CDR3 contains 14 residues. The germline gives CDR1 LGHDT, CDR2 YNNKEL (reference sequence).

At least ten counts were recorded for this clonotype. This chain links TRBV20-1 with TRBJ2-5, with TRBD2 identical over 10 bases. The CDR3 extends over 13 amino acids. Germline V gene sequence: CDR1 DFQATT, CDR2 SNEGSKA (reference sequence). With 7 bases clipped from V and 0 bases from J, the junction kept 2 bases outside the gene matches. In DNA form, the CDR3 reads TGCAGTGGACTAGCGGGTCACCAAGAGACCCAGTACTTC. Translating it yields CSGLAGHQETQYF.

This clonotype appeared many times. The chain links TRBV7-2 to TRBJ2-5, with 15 bases fitting TRBD2. V was clipped by 5 bases and J by 5 bases; unmatched bases: 6. Germline lookup yields CDR1 SGHTA and CDR2 FQGNSA. This CDR3 is 16 amino acids long. The CDR3 coding sequence is TGTGCCAGCAGCAAGGGACTAGCGGGGGGCCGGGAGACCCAGTACTTC. Translating gives CASSKGLAGGRETQYF.

This clonotype was picked up many times. This chain links TRBV20-1 with TRBJ2-1; D may correspond to TRBD1 or TRBD2 (6 bases each). The CDR3 contains 16 residues. Deletions cut 5 bases from V and 4 bases from J, with 21 bases between. CDR1 and CDR2 from the germline V gene are DFQATT and SNEGSKA (reference sequence). In DNA, the CDR3 is TGCAGTGCTGGGGGGCCGAGCAGGGGCACATACAATGAGCAGTTCTTC. Its translation is CSAGGPSRGTYNEQFF.

In regard to this clonotype: This sequence may be a read error, since a much larger clone differs from it by one base. The chain uses TRBV5-1 and TRBJ2-1; 8 bases align to TRBD1. TRBJ2-7 matches the DNA end more closely, so the J call is doubtful. Per the germline V gene, CDR1 is SGHRS and CDR2 is YFSETQ. The length of the CDR3 is 15 residues. CDR3 residues: CASSLPGGSYNEQYF. DNA of the CDR3: TGCGCCAGCAGCTTACCAGGGGGCTCCTACAATGAGCAGTACTTC.

The chain couples TRBV9 to TRBJ2-2; D is perhaps TRBD2 (6 bases). Germline V gives CDR1 SGDLS, CDR2 YYNGEE. This CDR3 comprises 13 residues. Trimming took 4 bases from V and 7 from J, leaving 11 bases between them. Here the CDR3 DNA reads TGTGCCAGCAGCTCCAGACTAGGCGGGGAGCTGTTTTTT. Residues: CASSSRLGGELFF.

The chain couples TRBV28 to TRBJ1-6, with 9 positions matching TRBD1. The junction had 3 bases not matched to a gene; V was cut back by 2 bases and J by 7 bases. This CDR3 is 15 amino acids long. The germline V gene has CDR1 MDHEN and CDR2 SYDVKM. CDR3: CASSLTGTGNSPLHF. CDR3 bases: TGTGCCAGCAGTTTAACCGGGACAGGGAATTCACCCCTCCACTTT.

V usage is TRBV29-1 and J usage is TRBJ2-5; no firm D call. Germline V gene data show CDR1 as SQVTM and CDR2 as ANQGSEA. V was clipped by 4 bases and J by 4 bases, with 13 bases between them. This CDR3 is built from 13 residues. The chain's CDR3 is CSVASVVAETQYF. DNA of the CDR3: TGCAGCGTTGCATCCGTAGTCGCAGAGACCCAGTACTTC. The complete variable domain, with remaining parts taken from reference TRBV29-1 and TRBJ2-5, reads SAVISQKPSRDICQRGTSLTIQCQVDSQVTMMFWYRQQPGQSLTLIATANQGSEATYESGFVIDKFPISRPNLTFSTLTVSNMSPEDSSIYLCSVASVVAETQYFGPGTRLLVL.

This clonotype was observed a few times. This sequence joins TRBV6-2 or TRBV6-3 and TRBJ1-2, with 10 bases fitting TRBD1. With 11 bases clipped from V and 7 bases from J, the junction kept 13 bases outside the gene matches. This CDR3 region has 14 residues. CDR1 and CDR2 from the germline V gene are MNHEY and SVGEGT. Here the CDR3 reads CAARRQGAQAGYTF. In DNA, the CDR3 is TGTGCCGCTCGGCGACAGGGGGCGCAAGCTGGCTACACCTTC.

Remarks on this clonotype: This clone may be a read error of a much larger clone one base away. This rearrangement joins TRBV7-9 to TRBJ2-7; TRBD1 aligns across 10 bases. Germline values: CDR1 SEHNR, CDR2 FQNEAQ (reference sequence). This CDR3 has 15 residues. CDR3 protein: CSSSFRTGGSYEQYF. The CDR3, as DNA: TGTTCCAGCAGCTTCAGGACAGGGGGCTCCTACGAGCAGTACTTC.

This clonotype has only a few counts. A read error may be the cause here, since a much bigger clone is one base away. Here the CDR3 DNA reads TGTGCCGGCAGTTCCCGACAGACTAGCACAGATACGCAGTATTTT. It translates to CAGSSRQTSTDTQYF. This rearrangement joins TRBV12-3 or TRBV12-4 to TRBJ2-3; tentatively, D is TRBD1 (5 bases). CDR3 length equals 15 residues.

The chain recombines TRBV20-1 with TRBJ2-1; TRBD2 matches at 8 bases. CDR1 and CDR2 (germline): DFQATT, SNEGSKA (reference sequence). The CDR3 runs to 14 residues. V lost 3 bases to trimming and J lost 7 bases; unmatched junction nucleotides: 8. CDR3: CSARPGGAGNEQFF. The CDR3 coding sequence is TGCAGTGCTAGGCCGGGGGGGGCCGGGAATGAGCAGTTCTTC.

This rearrangement joins TRBV5-1 to TRBJ1-1; a weak D match, TRBD1 (6 bases). CDR3 length: 15 residues. V shed 0 bases and J shed 4 bases, with 13 bases lying between them. Germline V gives CDR1 SGHRS, CDR2 YFSETQ. CDR3 region: CASSLGSGGFTEAFF. CDR3 nucleotide sequence: TGCGCCAGCAGCTTGGGGTCCGGGGGCTTCACTGAAGCTTTCTTT.

This clonotype has more than one count but fewer than ten. J is TRBJ2-1 and V is TRBV12-5; 7 positions agree with TRBD2. V was clipped by 7 bases and J by 10 bases; unmatched bases: 7. Germline V CDR1 and CDR2: LGHNT, FRNRAP. The CDR3 consists of 12 residues. The CDR3 nucleotides read TGTGCTAGTGCCCTCCAACTAGCGGAGCAGTTCTTC. It translates to CASALQLAEQFF.

This clonotype was counted ten times or more. This chain joins TRBV4-2 and TRBJ2-1; D remains unclear. V dropped 0 bases and J dropped 10 bases, with 10 bases sitting between them. Germline CDR1 is LGHNA and CDR2 is YNFKEQ. This CDR3 comprises 13 residues. The CDR3 bases are TGTGCCAGCAGCCAAGAGGGCGGAAGCGAGCAGTTCTTC. It specifies CASSQEGGSEQFF.

This clonotype was counted once. The rearrangement uses TRBV7-8 and TRBJ2-2, with a weak D call TRBD1 (6 bases). The CDR3 totals 14 residues. The V and J ends lost 5 bases and 4 bases respectively, with 11 bases between them. From germline, CDR1 is SGHVS and CDR2 FQNEAQ. For the CDR3, the DNA is TGTGCCAGCAGCCTTACAGGGACCACCGGGGAGCTGTTTTTT. Translation gives CASSLTGTTGELFF. Supplemented by reference TRBV7-8 and TRBJ2-2, the full variable domain reads GAGVSQSPRYKVAKRGQDVALRCDPISGHVSLFWYQQALGQGPEFLTYFQNEAQLDKSGLPSDRFFAERPEGSVSTLKIQRTQQEDSAVYLCASSLTGTTGELFFGEGSRLTVL.